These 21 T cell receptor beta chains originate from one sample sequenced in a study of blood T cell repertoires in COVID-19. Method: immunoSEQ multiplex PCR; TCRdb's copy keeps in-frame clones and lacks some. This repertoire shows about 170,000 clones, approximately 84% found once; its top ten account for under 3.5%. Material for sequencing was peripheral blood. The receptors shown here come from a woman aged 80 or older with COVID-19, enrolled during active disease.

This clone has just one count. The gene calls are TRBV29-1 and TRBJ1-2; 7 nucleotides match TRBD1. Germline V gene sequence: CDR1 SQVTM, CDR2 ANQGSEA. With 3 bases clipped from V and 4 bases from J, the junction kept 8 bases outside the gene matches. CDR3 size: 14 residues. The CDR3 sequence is CSVDETGLAYGYTF. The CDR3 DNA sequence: TGCAGCGTTGATGAGACAGGGTTGGCCTATGGCTACACCTTC.

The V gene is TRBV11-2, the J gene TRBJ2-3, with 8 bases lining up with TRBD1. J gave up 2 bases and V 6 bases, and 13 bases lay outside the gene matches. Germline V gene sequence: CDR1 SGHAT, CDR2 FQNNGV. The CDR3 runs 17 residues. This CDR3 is CASSLGRQGTHTDTQYF. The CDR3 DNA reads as TGTGCCAGCAGTCTTGGCCGACAGGGGACACACACAGATACGCAGTATTTT.

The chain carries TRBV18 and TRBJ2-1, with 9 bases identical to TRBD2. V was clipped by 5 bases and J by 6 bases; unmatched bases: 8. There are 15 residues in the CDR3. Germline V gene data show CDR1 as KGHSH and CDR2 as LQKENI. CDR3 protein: CASSERAGGLNEQFF. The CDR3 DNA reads TGTGCCAGCTCAGAAAGGGCGGGGGGGCTCAATGAGCAGTTCTTC.

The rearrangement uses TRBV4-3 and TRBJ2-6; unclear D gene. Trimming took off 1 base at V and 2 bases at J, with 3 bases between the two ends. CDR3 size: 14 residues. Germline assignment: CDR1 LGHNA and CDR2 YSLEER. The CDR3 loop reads CASSQVTGANVLTF. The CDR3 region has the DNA TGCGCCAGCAGCCAAGTCACTGGGGCCAACGTCCTGACTTTC.

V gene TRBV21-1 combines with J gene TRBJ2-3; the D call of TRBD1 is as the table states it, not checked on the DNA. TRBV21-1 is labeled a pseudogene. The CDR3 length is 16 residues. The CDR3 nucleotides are TGTGCCAGCAGCAAAGCGCTTTGTCCAGTCACAGATACGCAGTATTTT. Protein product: CASSKALCPVTDTQYF.

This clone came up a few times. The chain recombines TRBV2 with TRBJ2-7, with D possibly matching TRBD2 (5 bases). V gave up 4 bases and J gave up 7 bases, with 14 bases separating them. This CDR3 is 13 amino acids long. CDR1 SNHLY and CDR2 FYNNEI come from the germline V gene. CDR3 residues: CASSAHDPGEQYF. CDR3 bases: TGTGCCAGCAGTGCACACGACCCGGGGGAGCAGTACTTC. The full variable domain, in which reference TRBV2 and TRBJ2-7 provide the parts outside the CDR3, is EPEVTQTPSHQVTQMGQEVILRCVPISNHLYFYWYRQILGQKVEFLVSFYNNEISEKSEIFDDQFSVERPDGSNFTLKIRSTKLEDSAMYFCASSAHDPGEQYFGPGTRLTVT.

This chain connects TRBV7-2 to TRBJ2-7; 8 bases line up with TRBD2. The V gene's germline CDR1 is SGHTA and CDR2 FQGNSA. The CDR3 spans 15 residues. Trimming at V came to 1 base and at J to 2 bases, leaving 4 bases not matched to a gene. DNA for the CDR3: TGTGCCAGCAGCTTAGGACTAGCGACGACCTACGAGCAGTACTTC. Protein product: CASSLGLATTYEQYF.

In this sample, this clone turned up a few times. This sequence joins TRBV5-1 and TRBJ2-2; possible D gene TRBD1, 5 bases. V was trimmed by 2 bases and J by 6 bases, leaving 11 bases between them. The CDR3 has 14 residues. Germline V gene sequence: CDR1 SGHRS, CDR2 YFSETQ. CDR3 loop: CASSFPGLAGELFF. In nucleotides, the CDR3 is TGCGCCAGCAGCTTTCCAGGGCTCGCCGGGGAGCTGTTTTTT.

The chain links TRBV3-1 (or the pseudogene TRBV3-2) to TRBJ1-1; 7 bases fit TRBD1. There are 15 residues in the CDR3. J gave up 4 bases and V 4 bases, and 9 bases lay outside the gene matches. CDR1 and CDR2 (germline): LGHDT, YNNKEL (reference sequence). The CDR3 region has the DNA TGTGCCAGCAGCCCCTCCTGGGCAGGGGGCACTGAAGCTTTCTTT. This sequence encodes CASSPSWAGGTEAFF.

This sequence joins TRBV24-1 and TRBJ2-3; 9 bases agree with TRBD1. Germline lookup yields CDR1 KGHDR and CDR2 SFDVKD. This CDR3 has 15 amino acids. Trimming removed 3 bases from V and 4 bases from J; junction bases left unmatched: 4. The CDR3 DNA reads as TGTGCCACCAGTGATACAAGACAGGGGGCAGATACGCAGTATTTT. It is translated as CATSDTRQGADTQYF.

The CDR3 protein is CASSPRFSGNTIYF. DNA of the CDR3: TGTGCCAGCAGCCCCAGATTCTCTGGAAACACCATATATTTT. The chain carries TRBV3-1 (or the pseudogene TRBV3-2) and TRBJ1-3; D gene uncertain. The germline V gene has CDR1 LGHDT and CDR2 YNNKEL (reference sequence). Trimming removed 4 bases at V and 0 bases at J, with 7 bases between. There are 14 residues in the CDR3.

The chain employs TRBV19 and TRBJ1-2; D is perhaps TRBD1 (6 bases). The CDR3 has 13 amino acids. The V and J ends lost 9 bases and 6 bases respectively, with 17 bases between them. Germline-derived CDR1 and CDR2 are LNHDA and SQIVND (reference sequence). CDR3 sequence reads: CASDRPSSHGYTF. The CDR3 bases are TGTGCCAGCGACAGGCCGTCAAGCCATGGCTACACCTTC.

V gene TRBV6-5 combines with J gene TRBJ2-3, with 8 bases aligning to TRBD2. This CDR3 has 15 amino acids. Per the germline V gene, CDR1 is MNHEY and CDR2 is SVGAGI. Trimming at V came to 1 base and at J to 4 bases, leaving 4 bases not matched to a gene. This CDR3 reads CASSYFAGGADTQYF. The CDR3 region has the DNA TGTGCCAGCAGTTACTTTGCGGGGGGTGCAGATACGCAGTATTTT.

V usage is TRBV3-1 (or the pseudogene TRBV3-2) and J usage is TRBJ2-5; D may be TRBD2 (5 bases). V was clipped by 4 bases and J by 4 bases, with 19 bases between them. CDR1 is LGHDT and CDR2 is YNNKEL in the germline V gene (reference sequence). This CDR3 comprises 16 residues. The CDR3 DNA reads TGTGCCAGCAGCCCCGGACTGCGGGTCGTGCGAGAGACCCAGTACTTC. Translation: CASSPGLRVVRETQYF.

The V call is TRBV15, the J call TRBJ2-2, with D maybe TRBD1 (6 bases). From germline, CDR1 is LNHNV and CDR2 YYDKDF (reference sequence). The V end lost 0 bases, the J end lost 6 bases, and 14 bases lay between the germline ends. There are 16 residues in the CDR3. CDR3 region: CATSRDGGFGSGELFF. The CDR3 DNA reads TGTGCCACCAGCAGAGATGGGGGCTTCGGTTCCGGGGAGCTGTTTTTT.

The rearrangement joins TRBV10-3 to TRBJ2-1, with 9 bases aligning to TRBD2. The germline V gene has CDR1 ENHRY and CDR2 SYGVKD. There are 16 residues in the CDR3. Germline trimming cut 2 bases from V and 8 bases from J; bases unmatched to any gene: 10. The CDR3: CAISEPGLAGMYEQFF. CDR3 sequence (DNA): TGTGCCATCAGTGAGCCGGGACTAGCTGGTATGTATGAGCAGTTCTTC.

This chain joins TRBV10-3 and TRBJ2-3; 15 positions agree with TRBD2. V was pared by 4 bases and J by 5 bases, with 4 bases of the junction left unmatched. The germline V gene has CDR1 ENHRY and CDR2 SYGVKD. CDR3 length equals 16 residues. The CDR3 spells CAISGGLAGGVDTQYF. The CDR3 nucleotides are TGTGCCATCAGTGGCGGACTAGCGGGAGGGGTAGATACGCAGTATTTT.

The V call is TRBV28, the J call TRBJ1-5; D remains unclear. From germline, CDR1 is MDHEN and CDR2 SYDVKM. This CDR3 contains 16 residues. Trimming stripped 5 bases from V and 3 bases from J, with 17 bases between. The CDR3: CASSQPRVLLNQPQHF. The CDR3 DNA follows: TGTGCCAGCAGTCAACCCCGGGTCCTCCTCAATCAGCCCCAGCATTTT.

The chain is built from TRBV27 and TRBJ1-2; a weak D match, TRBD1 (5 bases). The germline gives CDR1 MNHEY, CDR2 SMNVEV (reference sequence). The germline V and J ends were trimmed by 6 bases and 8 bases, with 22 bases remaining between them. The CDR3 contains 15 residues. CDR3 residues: CASSQISDTGLGYTF. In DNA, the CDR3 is TGTGCCAGCAGCCAAATTTCGGACACCGGTCTGGGCTACACCTTC.

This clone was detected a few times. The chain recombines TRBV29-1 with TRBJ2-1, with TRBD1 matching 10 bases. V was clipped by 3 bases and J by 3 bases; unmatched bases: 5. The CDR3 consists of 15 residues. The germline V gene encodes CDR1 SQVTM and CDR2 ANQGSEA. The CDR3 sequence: CSVESGTGVYNEQFF. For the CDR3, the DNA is TGCAGCGTTGAGTCCGGGACAGGGGTCTACAATGAGCAGTTCTTC.

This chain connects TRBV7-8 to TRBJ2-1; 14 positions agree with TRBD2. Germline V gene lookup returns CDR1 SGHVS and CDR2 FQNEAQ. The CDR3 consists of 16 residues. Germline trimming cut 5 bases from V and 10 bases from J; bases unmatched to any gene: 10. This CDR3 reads CASSPPGLAGGSEQFF. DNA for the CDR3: TGTGCCAGCAGCCCCCCCGGACTAGCGGGAGGCAGCGAGCAGTTCTTC.